This record looks at one TCR beta chain sequence and its context. Its antigen is unknown. Germline V gene data show CDR1 as PRHDT and CDR2 as FYEKMQ (reference sequence). Trimming cost V 6 bases and J 1 base, with 13 bases left between them. The CDR3 is made up of 14 amino acids. This sample is drawn from a study of cytomegalovirus exposure and HLA in healthy donors. Overall study findings and caveats: The availability of immune exposure information extended only to CMV serostatus. Earlier analysis yielded a pattern in which most TCR beta V segments were productive about 87% or about 30% of the time.

PCR was performed using 60 Vbeta and 13 Jbeta primers. Profiling relied on immunoSEQ multiplex PCR, and the TCRdb table lists in-frame clones only, not all of them. The sample contains 150,000 to 180,000 clones, roughly 74% of which appear only once. Sequencing was carried out using PBMCs. The receptor was isolated from a young man in good health and CMV-seronegative. This chain joins TRBV13 and TRBJ2-7; D remains ambiguous. CDR3: CASRYSLISYEQYF. The CDR3 nucleotides read TGTGCCAGCAGATACTCACTAATTTCCTACGAGCAGTACTTC.